This T cell receptor beta chain was recovered during a study of response to subunit inactivated influenza vaccine. Findings of the study overall: Researchers suggested that each seasonal influenza vaccination recruits few new T cells.

TCRdb called the RT-PCR reads again in MiXCR, with one record for every CDR3 protein. The repertoire includes more than 700,000 distinct CDR3 sequences, 21% of them detected once, and around 9.6% sits in the top ten. A remark on this clonotype: The antigen is not known.

This receptor was obtained from a man in his fifties who received an inactivated influenza vaccine. The starting material was PBMCs from blood, obtained more than 4 days after vaccination.

The DNA for the CDR3 is TGCAGCGTGATTCCGAGGGGGCGGGGGAACACCGGGGAGCTGTTTTTT. Protein product: CSVIPRGRGNTGELFF. The V call is TRBV29-1, the J call TRBJ2-2; D may be TRBD1 (7 bases). The CDR3 consists of 16 residues. Germline V gene lookup returns CDR1 SQVTM and CDR2 ANQGSEA. V lost 6 bases and J lost 1, with 18 bases in between.